These T cell receptor beta chains were read from a single sample in a study of cytomegalovirus exposure and HLA in healthy donors. TCRdb's table, derived via immunoSEQ multiplex PCR, lists solely in-frame clones and lacks some. The sample has nearly 300,000 clones; around 86% are singletons. Sequences were obtained from PBMCs. The receptors stem from a man aged 40-49 years in good health and CMV-seropositive. Each CDR3 is given with its conserved first and last residue. The D gene is left open where the match is weak. Clone size appears in some rows only: once, few, many, or a class for an expanded clone.

abundance | j_gene | d_gene | v_gene | len | CDR3nt | CDR3aa
. | TRBJ2-7 | . | TRBV27 | 9 | TGTGCCAACAAACAGGAGCAGTACTTC | CANKQEQYF
. | TRBJ1-2 | TRBD1 | TRBV5-4 | 15 | TGTGCCAGCAGCTCTGACAGGGGGCGTTCCTATGGCTACACCTTC | CASSSDRGRSYGYTF
. | TRBJ1-1 | TRBD1 | TRBV28 | 15 | TGTGCCAGCAGTGTCCACAGGGGACGAAGCACTGAAGCTTTCTTT | CASSVHRGRSTEAFF
. | TRBJ2-1 | . | TRBV19 | 13 | TGTGCCAGTAGTATGGCTAACGGGGATGAGCAGTTCTTC | CASSMANGDEQFF
. | TRBJ1-5 | . | TRBV2 | 16 | TGTGCCAGCAGATTCGAACTTGGGCGTAGCAATCAGCCCCAGCATTTT | CASRFELGRSNQPQHF
. | TRBJ2-1 | . | TRBV5-1 | 18 | TGCGCCAGCAGCCTGAAGACTACTATATTCGGCTCCTACAATGAGCAGTTCTTC | CASSLKTTIFGSYNEQFF
. | TRBJ1-1 | . | TRBV21-1 | 15 | TGTGCCAGCAGCACGGGACAGGGGGGTAACACTGAAGCTTTCTTT | CASSTGQGGNTEAFF
. | TRBJ1-5 | . | TRBV6-6 | 14 | TGTGCCAGCAGTAGACAGGCCCCCGGGCAGCCCCAGCATTTT | CASSRQAPGQPQHF
. | TRBJ2-5 | . | TRBV10-2 | 12 | TGCGCCAGCAGCTGGGCTAGCGAGACCCAGTACTTC | CASSWASETQYF
. | TRBJ1-5 | . | TRBV18 | 13 | TGTGCCAGCTCACGACAGGGCAATCAGCCCCAGCATTTT | CASSRQGNQPQHF
. | TRBJ2-1 | TRBD2 | TRBV27 | 16 | TGTGCCAGCAGTTTATCGATCCTAGCGGGAGGTTATGAGCAGTTCTTC | CASSLSILAGGYEQFF
. | TRBJ2-3 | TRBD2 | TRBV12-5 | 17 | TGTGCTAGTGGTTTGGGGGCTAGCGGGAGGAGGACAGATACGCAGTATTTT | CASGLGASGRRTDTQYF
. | TRBJ2-3 | . | TRBV7-8 | 17 | TGTGCCAGCAGCCCACACTTCGGGGAAACAAGCACAGATACGCAGTATTTT | CASSPHFGETSTDTQYF
. | TRBJ2-5 | . | TRBV5-6 | 12 | TGTGCCACCGGAGCGGGCGAAGAGACCCAGTACTTC | CATGAGEETQYF
. | TRBJ1-5 | . | TRBV11-2 | 13 | TGTGCCAGCAGCCTCTCAGGCAATCAGCCCCAGCATTTT | CASSLSGNQPQHF
. | TRBJ2-7 | TRBD2 | TRBV18 | 15 | TGTGCCAGCTCAAAAGGACTAGCGGGAGGCAGCGAGCAGTACTTC | CASSKGLAGGSEQYF
few | TRBJ1-1 | TRBD1 | TRBV27 | 13 | TGTGCCACCAAGGACAGGGGGAACACTGAAGCTTTCTTT | CATKDRGNTEAFF
. | TRBJ1-2 | TRBD1 | TRBV7-8 | 17 | TGTGCCAGCAGCTCGTCGACAGGGCTGACGTACGGCTATGGCTACACCTTC | CASSSSTGLTYGYGYTF
. | TRBJ1-3 | TRBD1 | TRBV28 | 13 | TGTGCCAGCAGTCCGGGACAGAGAAACACCATATATTTT | CASSPGQRNTIYF
. | TRBJ2-7 | TRBD2 | TRBV5-4 | 16 | TGTGCCAGCAGCGGAACTAGCGGGGCGGCCTCCTACGAGCAGTACTTC | CASSGTSGAASYEQYF
once | TRBJ1-2 | . | TRBV28 | 13 | TGTGCCAGCAATTTAGTAGGGGACTATGGCTACACCTTC | CASNLVGDYGYTF
. | TRBJ2-1 | TRBD2 | TRBV5-4 | 18 | TGTGCCAGCAGCCAAATACCTAGCGGCTCTAACTCCTACAATGAGCAGTTCTTC | CASSQIPSGSNSYNEQFF
. | TRBJ2-7 | TRBD2 | TRBV9 | 16 | TGTGCCAGCAGCCTATCCGCGACGGGAGGATCCTACGAGCAGTACTTC | CASSLSATGGSYEQYF
. | TRBJ2-2 | . | TRBV10-3 | 14 | TGTGCCGCCTGGGAGGGGGGGAACACCGGGGAGCTGTTTTTT | CAAWEGGNTGELFF
. | TRBJ2-1 | . | TRBV10-2 | 14 | TGCGCCAGCAGTGACGGGAGCTCCTACAATGAGCAGTTCTTC | CASSDGSSYNEQFF
once | TRBJ1-4 | . | TRBV6-1 | 14 | TGTGCCAGCAGTGAAGAAGGGGGTAATGAAAAACTGTTTTTT | CASSEEGGNEKLFF
. | TRBJ2-6 | . | TRBV19 | 16 | TGTGCCAGTAGGCCGGGACAAATCTCTGGGGCCAACGTCCTGACTTTC | CASRPGQISGANVLTF
. | TRBJ1-5 | . | TRBV14 | 13 | TGTGCCAGCAGCCAAGACGGGAGCCAGCCCCAGCATTTT | CASSQDGSQPQHF
few | TRBJ2-6 | . | TRBV25-1 | 13 | TGTGCCAGCAACAGGCCTGGGGCCAACGTCCTGACTTTC | CASNRPGANVLTF
. | TRBJ2-7 | TRBD2 | TRBV5-4 | 17 | TGTGCCAGCAGCTCAGGGACTAGCGGAGCGCGCGCCTACGAGCAGTACTTC | CASSSGTSGARAYEQYF
. | TRBJ2-7 | TRBD1 | TRBV7-8 | 13 | TGTGCCAGCAGCTGGGGGACAGGGAACGAGCAGTACTTC | CASSWGTGNEQYF
. | TRBJ2-5 | TRBD2 | TRBV27 | 14 | TGTGCCAGCAGTTTAAAGGCGGGAGGAGAGACCCAGTACTTC | CASSLKAGGETQYF
. | TRBJ2-7 | . | TRBV7-9 | 15 | TGTGCCAGCAGTTTAGGATCAGACATAACCTACGAGCAGTACTTC | CASSLGSDITYEQYF
. | TRBJ1-2 | . | TRBV7-8 | 14 | TGTGCCAGCAGCCGAGGACAAACGAACTATGGCTACACCTTC | CASSRGQTNYGYTF
. | TRBJ2-3 | . | TRBV5-4 | 14 | TGTGCCAGCAGCTTCCGGGGTAACACAGATACGCAGTATTTT | CASSFRGNTDTQYF
. | TRBJ2-7 | . | TRBV7-9 | 13 | TGTGCCAGCAGCACAGGGACCGGACGGGAGCAGTACTTC | CASSTGTGREQYF
. | TRBJ2-1 | TRBD1 | TRBV19 | 13 | TGTGCCAGTGGGGAGGGACAGGGATTTGAGCAGTTCTTC | CASGEGQGFEQFF
. | TRBJ2-1 | TRBD1 | TRBV6-1 | 16 | TGTGCCAGCAGTGGGGGGGGGACAGGGGGCCCCCATGAGCAGTTCTTC | CASSGGGTGGPHEQFF
. | TRBJ2-1 | TRBD2 | TRBV5-1 | 15 | TGCGCCAGCAGCTTGGAGACTAGCGGGTACAATGAGCAGTTCTTC | CASSLETSGYNEQFF
. | TRBJ1-2 | . | TRBV27 | 13 | TGTGCCAGCAGTTTTACAGCTAACTATGGCTACACCTTC | CASSFTANYGYTF
. | TRBJ1-2 | . | TRBV30 | 11 | TGTGCCTGGGGTGCGGGGAATGGCTACACCTTC | CAWGAGNGYTF
. | TRBJ2-3 | . | TRBV18 | 14 | TGTGCCAGCTCACCACTCCAGGGGACCCATACGCAGTATTTT | CASSPLQGTHTQYF
. | TRBJ2-3 | TRBD2 | TRBV9 | 16 | TGTGCCAGCAGCGGACACACTAGCGCGGGAACAGATACGCAGTATTTT | CASSGHTSAGTDTQYF
. | TRBJ2-5 | TRBD2 | TRBV7-2 | 16 | TGTGCCAGCAGGGGACTAGCGGGAGGGAATGGGGAGACCCAGTACTTC | CASRGLAGGNGETQYF
. | TRBJ2-7 | . | TRBV4-1 | 17 | TGCGCCAGCAGCCAAGATAGTAGCATGGGAGTCAGGAACGAGCAGTACTTC | CASSQDSSMGVRNEQYF